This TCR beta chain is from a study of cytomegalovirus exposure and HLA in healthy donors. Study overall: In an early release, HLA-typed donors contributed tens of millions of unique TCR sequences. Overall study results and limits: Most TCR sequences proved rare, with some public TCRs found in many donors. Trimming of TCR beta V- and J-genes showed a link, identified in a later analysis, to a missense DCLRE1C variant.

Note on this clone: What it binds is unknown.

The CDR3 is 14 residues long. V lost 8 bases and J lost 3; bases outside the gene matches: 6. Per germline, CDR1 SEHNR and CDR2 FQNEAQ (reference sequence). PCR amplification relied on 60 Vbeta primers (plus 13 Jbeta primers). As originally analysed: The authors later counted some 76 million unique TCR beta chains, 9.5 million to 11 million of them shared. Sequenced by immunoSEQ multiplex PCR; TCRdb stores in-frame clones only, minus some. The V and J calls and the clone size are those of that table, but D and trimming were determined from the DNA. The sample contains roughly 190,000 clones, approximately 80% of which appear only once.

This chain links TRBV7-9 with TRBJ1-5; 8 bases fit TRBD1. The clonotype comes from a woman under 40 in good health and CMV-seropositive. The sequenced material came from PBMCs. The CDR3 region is CASEGTGYNQPQHF. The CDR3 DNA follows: TGTGCCAGCGAGGGGACAGGCTACAATCAGCCCCAGCATTTT.